This T cell receptor (beta chain) derives from a study of OX40 agonist ivuxolimab in advanced cancers. Study-wide background: Patient treatment consisted of intravenous ivuxolimab administration every 2 weeks at 0.01 to 10 mg/kg.

On cycle 4 day 1 and cycle 7 day 1, as well as at baseline, blood was sampled. General observations from the study: On average, a greater number of expanded clones characterised CD8+ T cells relative to CD4+. Some patients who did not respond also had low normalized T-cell clonal expansion.

V was trimmed by 1 base and J by 7 bases, leaving 16 bases between them. Germline CDR1 MNHNS, CDR2 SASEGT. The CDR3 is 15 amino acids. Produced via immunoSEQ multiplex PCR; TCRdb's table is partial and in-frame only. The sample carries roughly 53,000 clones, roughly 88% recorded once. The count of this clone is one. Its target is not known. The source of this sequence is an adult with an advanced solid tumor such as melanoma, head and neck, liver or kidney cancer. The sequencing here drew on CD4+ or CD8+ T cells sorted from blood, taken in a trial of the OX40 agonist ivuxolimab. This chain connects TRBV6-1 to TRBJ2-5; D perhaps matches TRBD2 (6 bases). CDR3 bases: TGTGCCAGCAGTGAAGTCGGGGGTTCCTGGGTGACCCAGTACTTC. Translation gives CASSEVGGSWVTQYF.